The source of this T cell receptor (beta chain) is a study of blood T cell repertoires in COVID-19 (dated by TCRdb to the early 2020s). The study in broad terms: Collaborator samples came from the United States, Italy and Spain and covered acute and convalescent phases of COVID-19. The prospective study material was composed of cDNA or gDNA derived from T cells, B-cell-depleted T cells, or PBMCs. Deeply sampled blood TCRbeta repertoires from subjects exposed to, actively infected with, or recovered from COVID-19 were included in the dataset. The repertoires were released in a freely available public database meant as a resource for research on the immune response to SARS-CoV-2. Samples came from the ongoing ImmuneRACE study (first 160 participants) plus 1,254 subjects from 6 global collaborators. A de-identified subject ID, COVID-19 status, age in years and sex were almost always included in the sample metadata. Where available, HLA class I and class II types were obtained from metadata supplied by the sample provider rather than from assay-based typing. Broader findings and caveats from the paper: The quantity of clinical and demographic metadata differed by source and by participant and was supplied without curation.

TCRbeta CDR3 regions were amplified from genomic DNA by means of the immunoSEQ Assay, a bias-controlled multiplex PCR. In the authors' own workflow: Within the assay, amplification of reference gene primers was used to estimate how many nucleated cells each sample contained. Sequence reads were collapsed and filtered to measure the absolute abundance of every unique TCRbeta CDR3 rearrangement. For each sample, productive Simpson clonality was calculated as the square root of Simpson's diversity index over productive rearrangements. TCRdb provides this immuneACCESS table in a form limited to in-frame rearrangements. Some clones are lacking; in checked studies, under half of them reflect an unresolved V gene, and why the rest are absent is not known. V, J and clone size are taken as reported in that table, and D and trimming were inferred from the DNA itself. The sample table lists some 100,000 clones, roughly 90% of them with a count of one. 5.5% to 6.5% of the sample lies in the top ten.

The collaborating institutions used their own protocols to collect whole blood in K2EDTA tubes. Collaborator samples were shipped for TCRbeta analysis as frozen whole blood, isolated PBMCs, or DNA extracted from either sample type. CDR1 and CDR2 were assigned from the germline V gene as SGDLS and YYNGEE. The junction shows trimming of 1 base on V and 1 base on J, and the gene matches do not reach 2 bases of it. From the cysteine through the phenylalanine, the CDR3 covers 16 amino acids. Just the 48-base CDR3 DNA is kept, in frame starting at base 1. Of note for this clone: Its antigen is not yet known. Per-base quality was not reported, and no clone a single base away is much larger than it.

The sequence joins TRBV9 to TRBJ2-1; 10 nucleotides in the junction match TRBD2. The sample taken for sequencing was peripheral blood. This clonotype originated in a woman between 55 and 75 years old with acute or convalescent COVID-19. In nucleotides, the sequence is TGTGCCAGCAGCGTATCTAGCGGGAGTTCCTACAATGAGCAGTTCTTC. This encodes CASSVSSGSSYNEQFF.